These 30 T cell receptor beta chains came from one sample sequenced in a study of blood T cell repertoires in COVID-19 (dated by TCRdb to 2020 to 2022). Receptor libraries were prepared by the immunoSEQ multiplex PCR assay. The source is immuneACCESS, and TCRdb retained only in-frame sequences with V and J called. Part of the clones is not carried over; for the studies checked, unresolved V genes explain less than half of this, and the remainder is unexplained. The sample table holds about 190,000 clones, of which more than 70% were seen once. The ten largest clones add up to about 6.8% of the sample. The sequenced sample was peripheral blood. These receptors were taken from a woman aged 40 to 50 who had recovered from COVID-19.

The chain couples TRBV5-1 to TRBJ1-2; 8 nucleotides agree with TRBD1. Germline V gives CDR1 SGHRS, CDR2 YFSETQ. The V segment lost 4 bases and the J segment 2 bases; nucleotides outside the gene matches: 4. CDR3 length: 14 amino acids. This CDR3 reads CASSTTGGNYGYTF. The CDR3, as DNA: TGCGCCAGCAGCACAACAGGGGGGAACTATGGCTACACCTTC.

There are a few counts of this clone. V and J are TRBV30 and TRBJ2-2; 13 nucleotides line up with TRBD2. Germline CDR1 reads GTSNPN; CDR2 reads SVGIG (reference sequence). The CDR3 totals 18 residues. After removal of 0 bases from V and 2 bases from J, the junction contained 6 bases not matched to a gene. CDR3 protein: CAWSVLGTSGKNTGELFF. The CDR3 DNA sequence: TGTGCCTGGAGTGTACTAGGGACTAGCGGGAAAAACACCGGGGAGCTGTTTTTT. The complete variable domain, with remaining parts taken from reference TRBV30 and TRBJ2-2, reads SQTIHQWPATLVQPVGSPLSLECTVEGTSNPNLYWYRQAAGRGLQLLFYSVGIGQISSEVPQNLSASRPQDRQFILSSKKLLLSDSGFYLCAWSVLGTSGKNTGELFFGEGSRLTVL.

V usage is TRBV10-1 and J usage is TRBJ2-7; 7 nucleotides align to TRBD1. CDR3 length equals 14 residues. CDR1 is WNHNN, CDR2 SYGVQD, per germline (reference sequence). After removal of 6 bases from V and 0 bases from J, the junction contained 5 bases not matched to a gene. CDR3 DNA sequence: TGCGCCAGCAGACCCGACAGGGCCTCCTACGAGCAGTACTTC. This gives the protein CASRPDRASYEQYF.

The chain is built from TRBV6-5 and TRBJ2-7; no firm D call. Deletions cut 8 bases from V and 2 bases from J, with 13 bases between. CDR3 length equals 13 residues. CDR1 and CDR2 from the germline V gene are MNHEY and SVGAGI. In nucleotides, the CDR3 is TGTGCCAGCGGCCCTTACAGTGCCTACGAGCAGTACTTC. The encoded protein is CASGPYSAYEQYF.

The chain has TRBV10-3 and TRBJ2-1; possible D gene TRBD2, 6 bases. V was cut by 10 bases and J by 5 bases, with 18 bases left in between. There are 14 residues in the CDR3. The germline V gene has CDR1 ENHRY and CDR2 SYGVKD. This CDR3 reads CATGGRVENNEQFF. Here the CDR3 DNA reads TGTGCCACCGGGGGACGAGTGGAAAACAATGAGCAGTTCTTC.

The chain joins TRBV27 to TRBJ1-5; 7 nucleotides align to TRBD1. The germline CDR1 and CDR2 sequences are MNHEY and SMNVEV (reference sequence). Trimming took 8 bases from V and 6 from J; bases not matched to a gene: 10. CDR3 length: 14 residues. In DNA form, the CDR3 reads TGTGCCAGCGGTCCCGGACAGGTGGGTCAGCCCCAGCATTTT. Translation gives CASGPGQVGQPQHF.

The J gene is TRBJ1-2, the V gene TRBV18, with TRBD1 matching over 7 bases. CDR3 length equals 15 residues. Trimming removed 0 bases from V and 6 bases from J; junction bases left unmatched: 7. Germline CDR1 KGHSH, CDR2 LQKENI. CDR3 sequence: CASSPPVDRAHGYTF. The CDR3 DNA reads TGTGCCAGCTCACCACCAGTAGACAGGGCGCATGGCTACACCTTC. Full variable domain (rest looked up from reference TRBV18 and TRBJ1-2): NAGVMQNPRHLVRRRGQEARLRCSPMKGHSHVYWYRQLPEEGLKFMVYLQKENIIDESGMPKERFSAEFPKEGPSILRIQQVVRGDSAAYFCASSPPVDRAHGYTFGSGTRLTVV.

As DNA, the CDR3 is TGCGCCAGCAGCTTGGTGGCTAGCGGGAGTGGCGAGCAGTACTTC. This translates into CASSLVASGSGEQYF. The chain joins TRBV5-1 to TRBJ2-7; TRBD2 agrees at 10 bases. The CDR3 is 15 amino acids. Trimming cost V 0 bases and J 6 bases; bases outside gene matches: 6. Germline V gene sequence: CDR1 SGHRS, CDR2 YFSETQ.

This rearrangement joins TRBV30 to TRBJ2-7; TRBD1 matches at 8 bases. From germline, CDR1 is GTSNPN and CDR2 SVGIG (reference sequence). V shed 3 bases, J shed 2 bases, and the junction held 6 bases outside the gene matches. The CDR3 runs 14 residues. CDR3 bases: TGTGCCTGGAGCCCTCCGACAGGGGCCTACGAGCAGTACTTC. Translating it yields CAWSPPTGAYEQYF.

The V gene is TRBV5-1, the J gene TRBJ1-4; 7 nucleotides agree with TRBD1. V lost 5 bases, J lost 1 base, and 8 bases stayed unmatched. The germline V gene encodes CDR1 SGHRS and CDR2 YFSETQ. The CDR3 has 16 amino acids. CDR3 nucleotides: TGCGCCAGCAGGCGGGGACAGCTCGTAACTAATGAAAAACTGTTTTTT. As protein: CASRRGQLVTNEKLFF.

The genes are TRBV3-1 (or the pseudogene TRBV3-2) and TRBJ2-7; 9 positions match TRBD1. The CDR3 runs to 17 residues. Germline V gene lookup returns CDR1 LGHDT and CDR2 YNNKEL (reference sequence). V dropped 0 bases and J dropped 5; count of bases not matched to a gene: 11. The CDR3 nucleotides read TGTGCCAGCAGCCAAGATGGTTCGGGACAGGGATGGGACGAGCAGTACTTC. As protein: CASSQDGSGQGWDEQYF.

J is TRBJ1-1 and V is TRBV3-1 (or the pseudogene TRBV3-2); 10 bases map to TRBD1. V dropped 2 bases and J dropped 7; count of bases not matched to a gene: 4. Germline lookup yields CDR1 LGHDT and CDR2 YNNKEL (reference sequence). The CDR3 sequence is 14 residues long. The CDR3, as DNA: TGTGCCAGCAGCCAACGACAGGGGGCAATTGAAGCTTTCTTT. It yields the protein CASSQRQGAIEAFF.

The chain combines TRBV5-4 with TRBJ1-2; 9 nucleotides agree with TRBD1. CDR1 is SGHNT and CDR2 is YYREEE in the germline V gene (reference sequence). There are 17 residues in the CDR3. V lost 0 bases and J lost 1; bases outside the gene matches: 7. The CDR3, as DNA: TGTGCCAGCAGCTTGGACAGGGGGCGCGGGGTTAACTATGGCTACACCTTC. It translates to CASSLDRGRGVNYGYTF.

The chain is built from TRBV6-5 and TRBJ1-5; weak D call: TRBD1 (5 bases). The germline V and J ends were trimmed by 6 bases and 9 bases, with 12 bases remaining between them. The CDR3 is 12 residues long. Germline V gives CDR1 MNHEY, CDR2 SVGAGI. CDR3 loop: CASSHGGGPQHF. The CDR3 nucleotides are TGTGCCAGCAGCCACGGCGGGGGGCCCCAGCATTTT.

The chain couples TRBV28 to TRBJ1-2; unclear D gene. Trimming pared 2 bases from V and 0 bases from J, leaving 10 bases between. This CDR3 spans 15 amino acids. In germline, CDR1 is MDHEN, CDR2 SYDVKM. CDR3 in DNA: TGTGCCAGCAGTTTACCAGAACTAGCTAACTATGGCTACACCTTC. This encodes CASSLPELANYGYTF.

The CDR3: CASSAGGTGRQETQYF. DNA of the CDR3: TGTGCCAGCAGTGCCGGAGGGACTGGTAGACAAGAGACCCAGTACTTC. The chain combines TRBV2 with TRBJ2-5, with a tentative D call TRBD2 (6 bases). Germline-derived CDR1 and CDR2 are SNHLY and FYNNEI. The CDR3 runs to 16 residues. The V end lost 4 bases, the J end lost 2 bases, and 17 bases lay between the germline ends.

The V and J genes are TRBV3-1 (or the pseudogene TRBV3-2) and TRBJ2-7; D perhaps matches TRBD2 (5 bases). Trimming took 2 bases from V and 3 from J, leaving 5 bases between them. CDR3 length: 12 residues. The germline gives CDR1 LGHDT, CDR2 YNNKEL (reference sequence). The CDR3 spells CASSQRGYEQYF. CDR3 sequence (DNA): TGTGCCAGCAGCCAACGGGGCTACGAGCAGTACTTC.

The rearrangement joins TRBV7-9 to TRBJ1-5; 9 bases match TRBD1. In germline, CDR1 is SEHNR, CDR2 FQNEAQ (reference sequence). CDR3 length equals 17 residues. The J segment lost 1 base and the V segment lost 5 bases, leaving 9 bases of the junction unmatched. For the CDR3, the DNA is TGTGCCAGCAGCAGAGGGACAGGGTCGTCCAGCAATCAGCCCCAGCATTTT. Protein sequence: CASSRGTGSSSNQPQHF.

With regard to this clone: The sample holds other DNA sequences that translate to the same CDR3. V gene TRBV18 combines with J gene TRBJ1-2, with 10 bases fitting TRBD1. Trimming cost V 3 bases and J 4 bases; bases outside gene matches: 11. The CDR3 consists of 17 residues. The V gene's germline CDR1 is KGHSH and CDR2 LQKENI. This chain's CDR3 is CASSPQGTGAQVYGYTF. The CDR3 DNA reads as TGTGCCAGCTCACCTCAAGGGACAGGGGCCCAGGTCTATGGCTACACCTTC.

This chain joins TRBV24-1 and TRBJ2-2; perhaps TRBD1 as D (5 bases). The length of the CDR3 is 14 residues. Germline V gene data show CDR1 as KGHDR and CDR2 as SFDVKD. Between the trimmed V and J ends, which lost 9 bases and 3 bases, there was a span of 13 bases. CDR3 in DNA: TGTGCCACCCAGGGTGCAGGTGACACCGGGGAGCTGTTTTTT. It translates to CATQGAGDTGELFF.

This clone appeared once. The chain combines TRBV27 with TRBJ1-2, with TRBD1 matching over 7 bases. Germline assignment: CDR1 MNHEY and CDR2 SMNVEV (reference sequence). The CDR3 runs to 15 residues. With 6 bases clipped from V and 3 bases from J, the junction kept 10 bases outside the gene matches. CDR3 residues: CASSMTGNEDYGYTF. DNA of the CDR3: TGTGCCAGCAGCATGACAGGGAATGAGGACTATGGCTACACCTTC.

The count of this clone is one. The chain joins TRBV5-1 to TRBJ2-3, with 12 bases aligning to TRBD2. Germline lookup yields CDR1 SGHRS and CDR2 YFSETQ. The CDR3 loop spans 20 amino acids. Germline trimming cut 0 bases from V and 0 bases from J; bases unmatched to any gene: 11. The CDR3 coding sequence is TGCGCCAGCAGCTTGGCCCTGCCGGGACTAGCGGGCCTTAGCACAGATACGCAGTATTTT. Its protein is CASSLALPGLAGLSTDTQYF.

This chain links TRBV7-2 with TRBJ2-5; 7 bases fit TRBD1. Germline assignment: CDR1 SGHTA and CDR2 FQGNSA. The CDR3 contains 15 residues. The J segment lost 1 base and the V segment lost 6 bases, leaving 8 bases of the junction unmatched. CDR3 sequence: CASRPQGQPQETQYF. The CDR3 coding sequence is TGTGCCAGCAGACCGCAGGGACAGCCCCAAGAGACCCAGTACTTC. The full variable domain, rest sourced from reference TRBV7-2 and TRBJ2-5, is GAGVSQSPSNKVTEKGKDVELRCDPISGHTALYWYRQSLGQGLEFLIYFQGNSAPDKSGLPSDRFSAERTGGSVSTLTIQRTQQEDSAVYLCASRPQGQPQETQYFGPGTRLLVL.

This chain joins TRBV29-1 and TRBJ2-1, with 9 bases lining up with TRBD2. CDR3 length: 13 residues. J lost 7 bases, V lost 4 bases, and 5 bases had no gene match. Germline V gives CDR1 SQVTM, CDR2 ANQGSEA. This CDR3 is CSVVLAGRNEQFF. In nucleotides, the CDR3 is TGCAGCGTTGTTCTAGCGGGGCGTAATGAGCAGTTCTTC.

This chain joins TRBV7-2 and TRBJ1-5, with D possibly being TRBD1 (5 bases). The V and J ends lost 5 bases and 2 bases respectively, with 16 bases between them. Germline V gene sequence: CDR1 SGHTA, CDR2 FQGNSA. This CDR3 region has 16 residues. The CDR3 protein is CASSTPAGGGNQPQHF. Here the CDR3 DNA reads TGTGCCAGCAGCACCCCGGCGGGGGGTGGCAATCAGCCCCAGCATTTT.

V gene TRBV27 combines with J gene TRBJ1-1; 7 nucleotides align to TRBD1. This CDR3 is 16 amino acids long. Trimming took 5 bases from V and 0 from J; bases not matched to a gene: 9. CDR1 and CDR2 (germline): MNHEY, SMNVEV (reference sequence). The CDR3 DNA reads as TGTGCCAGCAGTAGATGGGACAGAGTGTTGAACACTGAAGCTTTCTTT. Translating it yields CASSRWDRVLNTEAFF.

J is TRBJ1-2 and V is TRBV5-1, with D perhaps TRBD1 (6 bases). The V and J ends lost 7 bases and 3 bases respectively, with 19 bases between them. This CDR3 is 15 amino acids long. Germline V gene sequence: CDR1 SGHRS, CDR2 YFSETQ. In DNA, the CDR3 is TGCGCCAGCCGCTCCGGAGCGGGGGCTGACTATGGCTACACCTTC. Translation gives CASRSGAGADYGYTF.

CDR3 coding DNA: TGTGCCAGCAGCTTTAGCGGGACTAGCACAGATACGCAGTATTTT. Protein product: CASSFSGTSTDTQYF. This chain uses TRBV7-2 with TRBJ2-3; TRBD2 matches at 8 bases. This CDR3 has 15 residues. The trim removed 3 bases at V and 0 bases at J, leaving 2 bases unmatched. CDR1 is SGHTA and CDR2 is FQGNSA in the germline V gene.

This rearrangement joins TRBV18 to TRBJ1-2, with 9 bases fitting TRBD1. V lost 0 bases, J lost 6 bases, and 5 bases stayed unmatched. Looked up from germline, CDR1 is KGHSH and CDR2 is LQKENI. The CDR3 consists of 15 residues. The CDR3 DNA reads TGTGCCAGCTCACCACCGGGCACAGGGGGCGATGGCTACACCTTC. Amino acid sequence: CASSPPGTGGDGYTF. Full variable domain (missing parts from reference TRBV18 and TRBJ1-2): NAGVMQNPRHLVRRRGQEARLRCSPMKGHSHVYWYRQLPEEGLKFMVYLQKENIIDESGMPKERFSAEFPKEGPSILRIQQVVRGDSAAYFCASSPPGTGGDGYTFGSGTRLTVV.

This chain uses TRBV5-1 with TRBJ2-5, with unresolved D. Deletions cut 0 bases from V and 5 bases from J, with 17 bases between. This CDR3 is 16 amino acids long. Germline V gene lookup returns CDR1 SGHRS and CDR2 YFSETQ. The CDR3 region has the DNA TGCGCCAGCAGCTTGGCTTCCGGGTCCTCTTCGGAGACCCAGTACTTC. The encoded protein is CASSLASGSSSETQYF.